The sequence of this T cell receptor (beta chain) was determined in a study of read filtering for tumor transcriptome and immune sequencing. This clonotype was seen repeatedly, ten times or more. Its antigen is still unknown. Overall study results and limits: Even smaller IR-seq throughput identified most shared clonotypes. In IR-seq, single-read clonotypes were roughly 82% of clonotypes but approximately 4% of reads. Without single-read clonotypes, shared clonotype proportions correlated more between IR-seq and RNA-seq.

This library used roughly 0.4 ug RNA and molecular barcoded adaptors spanning alpha/delta and beta/gamma chains. TCRdb re-derived calls from the reads in MiXCR, one entry per CDR3 protein. The table includes about 58,000 distinct CDR3 sequences, 9% to 15% detected once. Germline V gene lookup returns CDR1 LGHDT and CDR2 YNNKEL (reference sequence). The CDR3 contains 15 residues. With 4 bases clipped from V and 3 bases from J, the junction kept 0 bases outside the gene matches. The TCR comes from a donor at least 40 years old with multiple myeloma. The chain is built from TRBV3-1 and TRBJ2-6, with 10 bases matching TRBD1. The sample comprised a population of CD138-negative cells sorted from bone marrow. CDR3 sequence (DNA): TGTGCCAGCAGCCGGACAGGGGGTGGGGCCAACGTCCTGACTTTC. It yields the protein CASSRTGGGANVLTF.